Given below is one T cell receptor (beta chain) in context. Its antigen is undetermined. CDR1 WNHNN and CDR2 SYGVQD come from the germline V gene (reference sequence). This CDR3 spans 15 amino acids. V lost 0 bases to trimming and J lost 4 bases; unmatched junction nucleotides: 3. Produced via immunoSEQ multiplex PCR; TCRdb's table is partial and in-frame only. The sample consists of about 120,000 clones, 85% to 95% of them appearing once. These data belong to a study of graft-versus-host responses after intestinal transplantation. Findings and limits, study-wide: After transplant, early declines in HvG clones were associated with peak levels of circulating GvH clones.

This rearrangement joins TRBV10-1 to TRBJ2-1, with 7 bases lining up with TRBD1. Material: unstimulated CD8+ T cells sorted from spleen or lymph node cells, obtained before intestinal transplant. This receptor was taken from a human donor who received an intestinal transplant. CDR3: CASSESRTGYNEQFF. CDR3 in DNA: TGCGCCAGCAGTGAGTCTCGGACAGGTTACAATGAGCAGTTCTTC.